One sample yielded the 26 T cell receptor beta chains listed below, sequenced in a study of blood T cell repertoires in COVID-19. Only in-frame clones appear in the TCRdb table, and some are missing; sequencing was by immunoSEQ multiplex PCR. The sample yields 150,000 to 200,000 clones, 60% to 80% seen once. The sequencing sample was made of peripheral blood. Every receptor here comes from a woman aged 70-85 years with acute or convalescent COVID-19.

The DNA for the CDR3 is TGTGCCATCAGTGAGTCCATAGGCGCGGAGGGTGAGCAGTTCTTC. It is translated as CAISESIGAEGEQFF. The chain uses TRBV10-3 and TRBJ2-1, with D possibly TRBD2 on 6 matching bases. CDR3 length equals 15 residues. V dropped 0 bases and J dropped 9 bases, with 15 bases sitting between them. Germline V gene sequence: CDR1 ENHRY, CDR2 SYGVKD.

The chain joins TRBV5-6 to TRBJ2-5, with D maybe TRBD2 (5 bases). The CDR3 consists of 15 residues. Deletions cut 2 bases from V and 5 bases from J, with 16 bases between. CDR1 is SGHDT, CDR2 YYEEEE, per germline. The CDR3 reads CASSFLSGLAETQYF. In DNA form, the CDR3 reads TGTGCCAGCAGCTTCCTTTCAGGACTCGCGGAGACCCAGTACTTC.

The V and J genes are TRBV7-2 and TRBJ1-2, with a tentative D call TRBD1 (6 bases). V shed 1 base and J shed 5 bases, with 17 bases lying between them. The germline CDR1 and CDR2 sequences are SGHTA and FQGNSA. This CDR3 comprises 16 residues. The CDR3 loop is CASSLGGGGDRYGYTF. CDR3 sequence (DNA): TGTGCCAGCAGCTTAGGAGGAGGGGGGGATAGGTATGGCTACACCTTC.

This clone was counted ten times or more. The chain combines TRBV7-9 with TRBJ2-1; 7 nucleotides agree with TRBD2. After removal of 5 bases from V and 8 bases from J, the junction contained 9 bases not matched to a gene. Germline CDR1 is SEHNR and CDR2 is FQNEAQ (reference sequence). The CDR3 totals 14 residues. The CDR3 is CASSPRTSLYEQFF. CDR3 nucleotide sequence: TGTGCCAGCAGCCCGAGGACTAGTCTCTATGAGCAGTTCTTC.

The chain employs TRBV7-8 and TRBJ2-2; TRBD2 aligns across 14 bases. CDR3 length equals 16 residues. Germline V gives CDR1 SGHVS, CDR2 FQNEAQ. Germline trimming cut 0 bases from V and 6 bases from J; bases unmatched to any gene: 0. For the CDR3, the DNA is TGTGCCAGCAGCTTAGCGGGACTAGCGGGAGCCGGGGAGCTGTTTTTT. Translating gives CASSLAGLAGAGELFF. The full variable domain, rest sourced from reference TRBV7-8 and TRBJ2-2, is GAGVSQSPRYKVAKRGQDVALRCDPISGHVSLFWYQQALGQGPEFLTYFQNEAQLDKSGLPSDRFFAERPEGSVSTLKIQRTQQEDSAVYLCASSLAGLAGAGELFFGEGSRLTVL.

The rearrangement uses TRBV11-2 and TRBJ2-3; TRBD2 agrees at 9 bases. This CDR3 has 17 amino acids. The germline CDR1 and CDR2 sequences are SGHAT and FQNNGV. The V segment lost 5 bases and the J segment 5 bases; nucleotides outside the gene matches: 14. CDR3 amino acids: CASSQGLAGRGVDTQYF. The DNA for the CDR3 is TGTGCCAGCAGCCAGGGACTAGCCGGGAGAGGGGTAGATACGCAGTATTTT. Variable domain in full (rest from reference TRBV11-2 and TRBJ2-3): EAGVAQSPRYKIIEKRQSVAFWCNPISGHATLYWYQQILGQGPKLLIQFQNNGVVDDSQLPKDRFSAERLKGVDSTLKIQPAKLEDSAVYLCASSQGLAGRGVDTQYFGPGTRLTVL.

This clone has more than one count but fewer than ten. The chain carries TRBV29-1 and TRBJ1-2; D might be TRBD1 (6 bases). With 1 base removed from V and 9 bases from J, the gap between germline ends came to 12 bases. This CDR3 contains 12 residues. In germline, CDR1 is SQVTM, CDR2 ANQGSEA. The CDR3 region has the DNA TGCAGCGTTGAAGTGGGCACAGGGCGCTACACCTTC. Its protein product is CSVEVGTGRYTF.

This clone was detected a few times. The chain joins TRBV5-1 to TRBJ1-2; 9 nucleotides line up with TRBD1. There are 13 residues in the CDR3. Unmatched junction bases numbered 5, after V lost 4 bases and J lost 7 bases. Germline V gene data show CDR1 as SGHRS and CDR2 as YFSETQ. This chain's CDR3 is CASSQDRGSGYTF. The CDR3 DNA reads as TGCGCCAGCAGCCAAGACAGGGGGTCTGGCTACACCTTC.

The count of this clone is one. The gene calls are TRBV6-5 and TRBJ1-2; a weak D match, TRBD1 (5 bases). CDR1 MNHEY and CDR2 SVGAGI come from the germline V gene. CDR3 size: 16 residues. The V gene lost 0 bases and the J gene lost 1 base, with 12 bases spanning the gap. The CDR3 is CASSYSQVRNNYGYTF. DNA for the CDR3: TGTGCCAGCAGTTACTCACAGGTCCGAAATAACTATGGCTACACCTTC.

This clone came up a few times. CDR3 coding DNA: TGTGCCAGCAGCCTCACTAGCGGGAGCAATGAGCAGTTCTTC. Its translation is CASSLTSGSNEQFF. The chain employs TRBV3-1 (or the pseudogene TRBV3-2) and TRBJ2-1, with TRBD2 identical over 11 bases. V was clipped by 4 bases and J by 6 bases; unmatched bases: 2. Germline V gives CDR1 LGHDT, CDR2 YNNKEL (reference sequence). The CDR3 loop spans 14 amino acids.

This sequence joins TRBV29-1 and TRBJ2-1; TRBD1 agrees at 9 bases. The CDR3 contains 14 residues. V trimming: 7 bases; J trimming: 4 bases; junction bases outside the gene matches: 8. In germline, CDR1 is SQVTM, CDR2 ANQGSEA. In DNA form, the CDR3 reads TGCAGCGCCTCTGCCGGGACAGGGTACAATGAGCAGTTCTTC. It specifies CSASAGTGYNEQFF.

This clone was detected once. The rearrangement links TRBV4-1 to TRBJ1-2, with unresolved D. The V gene lost 0 bases and the J gene lost 0 bases, with 11 bases spanning the gap. Germline V CDR1 and CDR2: MGHRA, YSYEKL. This CDR3 spans 16 amino acids. The CDR3 bases are TGCGCCAGCAGCCAAGAGGGCGCCTTAGCTAACTATGGCTACACCTTC. It codes for CASSQEGALANYGYTF.

The chain uses TRBV24-1 and TRBJ2-1; D gene ambiguous. CDR1 and CDR2 from the germline V gene are KGHDR and SFDVKD. The CDR3 length is 12 residues. V lost 0 bases to trimming and J lost 12 bases, with 8 bases between them. Here the CDR3 reads CATSDLTPAQFF. The CDR3 bases are TGTGCCACCAGTGATTTGACACCTGCGCAGTTCTTC.

As concerns this clone: This sample includes further DNA sequences coding for the same CDR3. The rearrangement uses TRBV5-4 and TRBJ2-5, with 10 bases identical to TRBD2. The germline V gene encodes CDR1 SGHNT and CDR2 YYREEE (reference sequence). This CDR3 has 15 residues. J lost 1 base, V lost 1 base, and 1 base had no gene match. The CDR3 spells CASSLRLAGQETQYF. The CDR3 DNA reads as TGTGCCAGCAGCTTGCGACTAGCGGGCCAAGAGACCCAGTACTTC.

A single count supports this clone. The rearrangement uses TRBV29-1 and TRBJ1-2; D gene unclear. Looked up from germline, CDR1 is SQVTM and CDR2 is ANQGSEA. V lost 3 bases and J lost 7, with 15 bases in between. This CDR3 spans 13 amino acids. CDR3 nucleotides: TGCAGCGTTGAGGGTCAGGTTCGAGCTGGCTACACCTTC. Translation gives CSVEGQVRAGYTF.

This clone was observed at least ten times. The rearrangement uses TRBV2 and TRBJ1-2; a weak D match, TRBD1 (5 bases). The CDR3 is 14 amino acids. V shed 6 bases and J shed 3 bases, with 14 bases lying between them. Germline V gene data show CDR1 as SNHLY and CDR2 as FYNNEI. CDR3: CASRGLIQDYGYTF. The DNA of the CDR3 is TGTGCCAGCAGAGGTTTGATACAGGACTATGGCTACACCTTC.

The V call is TRBV6-5, the J call TRBJ2-5, with 7 bases matching TRBD1. V lost 2 bases and J lost 2; bases outside the gene matches: 2. The germline gives CDR1 MNHEY, CDR2 SVGAGI. The CDR3 runs 14 residues. The CDR3 DNA follows: TGTGCCAGCAGTTACCGGGACAGACAAGAGACCCAGTACTTC. Translating it yields CASSYRDRQETQYF.

The CDR3 loop reads CASSLDRESPLHF. CDR3 bases: TGTGCCAGCAGCTTAGACAGGGAATCACCCCTCCACTTT. The V gene is TRBV7-2, the J gene TRBJ1-6, with D tentatively TRBD1 (6 bases). In germline, CDR1 is SGHTA, CDR2 FQGNSA. The V end lost 1 base, the J end lost 10 bases, and 8 bases lay between the germline ends. This CDR3 has 13 residues.

The chain employs TRBV5-4 and TRBJ2-6; D is uncertain. Germline V gene sequence: CDR1 SGHNT, CDR2 YYREEE (reference sequence). The CDR3 totals 16 residues. The ends were cut back, 4 bases at V and 0 bases at J, with 11 bases in the middle. The CDR3 sequence: CASSLAGRSGANVLTF. In DNA, the CDR3 is TGTGCCAGCAGCCTGGCCGGTCGCTCTGGGGCCAACGTCCTGACTTTC. Drawing the rest from reference TRBV5-4 and TRBJ2-6, the complete variable domain is ETGVTQSPTHLIKTRGQQVTLRCSSQSGHNTVSWYQQALGQGPQFIFQYYREEENGRGNFPPRFSGLQFPNYSSELNVNALELDDSALYLCASSLAGRSGANVLTFGAGSRLTVL.

This clone was counted a few times. The chain employs TRBV5-4 and TRBJ2-1; weak D call: TRBD1 (6 bases). The V gene lost 7 bases and the J gene lost 5 bases, with 10 bases spanning the gap. This CDR3 comprises 12 residues. CDR1 and CDR2 from the germline V gene are SGHNT and YYREEE (reference sequence). For the CDR3, the DNA is TGTGCCAGCGAGGCAGGGGACAATGAGCAGTTCTTC. Its translation: CASEAGDNEQFF.

In this sample, this clone turned up a few times. J is TRBJ2-1 and V is TRBV30; the D gene is possibly TRBD1 (5 bases). V gave up 3 bases and J gave up 7 bases, with 16 bases separating them. This CDR3 has 14 residues. From germline, CDR1 is GTSNPN and CDR2 SVGIG (reference sequence). Written as DNA, the CDR3 is TGTGCCTGGAGAAAATTTCCGGACATAAATGAGCAGTTCTTC. Amino acids: CAWRKFPDINEQFF.

This clone has a handful of counts. The rearrangement joins TRBV5-1 to TRBJ1-6; TRBD1 aligns across 9 bases. From germline, CDR1 is SGHRS and CDR2 YFSETQ. CDR3 length equals 15 residues. J was trimmed by 7 bases and V by 0 bases; bases with no gene match: 2. Written as DNA, the CDR3 is TGCGCCAGCAGCTTGGCCGGACAGGGGAATTCACCCCTCCACTTT. It yields the protein CASSLAGQGNSPLHF.

The chain is built from TRBV12-3 or TRBV12-4 and TRBJ1-2; 7 positions match TRBD1. The CDR3 length is 13 residues. The ends lost 1 base at V and 6 bases at J; junction bases unmatched: 2. This chain's CDR3 is CASSLGQGDGYTF. As DNA, the CDR3 is TGTGCCAGCAGTTTAGGACAGGGCGATGGCTACACCTTC.

This chain joins TRBV30 and TRBJ1-5; D is unclear. Germline CDR1 and CDR2: GTSNPN and SVGIG (reference sequence). The CDR3 sequence is 13 residues long. Deletions cut 1 base from V and 3 bases from J, with 7 bases between. CDR3 coding DNA: TGTGCCTGGAGTGCCGAGAACAATCAGCCCCAGCATTTT. Amino acid sequence: CAWSAENNQPQHF.

The sample holds many counts of this clone. Other DNA sequences in this specimen translate into the identical CDR3. This chain links TRBV12-3 or TRBV12-4 with TRBJ2-7; D is unclear. V was pared by 4 bases and J by 1 base, with 2 bases between. This CDR3 has 11 residues. The CDR3 loop reads CASSSSYEQYF. The CDR3, as DNA: TGTGCCAGCAGTTCTTCCTACGAGCAGTACTTC.

Only a few counts were recorded for this clone. The chain has TRBV20-1 and TRBJ2-1; 7 bases agree with TRBD2. This CDR3 has 14 amino acids. Germline V CDR1 and CDR2: DFQATT, SNEGSKA (reference sequence). The ends lost 3 bases at V and 3 bases at J; junction bases unmatched: 5. The CDR3 sequence is CSASPSGYYNEQFF. The CDR3, as DNA: TGCAGTGCTAGTCCTAGCGGTTACTACAATGAGCAGTTCTTC.